The following is a T cell receptor beta chain sequence with its context. The data originate from a study of blood T cell repertoires in COVID-19. Overall study context: There were acute and convalescent COVID-19 samples, and they came from the United States, Italy and Spain.

Germline assignment: CDR1 SQVTM and CDR2 ANQGSEA. The V and J ends lost 3 bases and 7 bases, in that order; junction bases with no gene match: 7. CDR3 length: 13 residues. In the source study's methods: Amplification of reference gene primers provided the estimated nucleated cell counts. Clones were sequenced by immunoSEQ multiplex PCR, and TCRdb holds only the in-frame ones, with some missing. V, J and clone size are taken as reported in that table, and D and trimming were inferred from the DNA itself. The table shows roughly 180,000 clones, with approximately 81% occurring only once. Those enrolled, adults aged roughly 18 to 100 years, came from about two dozen US areas. The study assigned cohorts using participant-reported clinical history.

Sequenced material: PBMCs or T cells enriched from blood (not recorded which). This clonotype was obtained from a woman aged 40-49 years with acute COVID-19. J is TRBJ1-2 and V is TRBV29-1; 8 nucleotides agree with TRBD1. The CDR3 DNA follows: TGCAGCGTTGACTCAGGGGGCGTGACTGGCTACACCTTC. Protein: CSVDSGGVTGYTF.